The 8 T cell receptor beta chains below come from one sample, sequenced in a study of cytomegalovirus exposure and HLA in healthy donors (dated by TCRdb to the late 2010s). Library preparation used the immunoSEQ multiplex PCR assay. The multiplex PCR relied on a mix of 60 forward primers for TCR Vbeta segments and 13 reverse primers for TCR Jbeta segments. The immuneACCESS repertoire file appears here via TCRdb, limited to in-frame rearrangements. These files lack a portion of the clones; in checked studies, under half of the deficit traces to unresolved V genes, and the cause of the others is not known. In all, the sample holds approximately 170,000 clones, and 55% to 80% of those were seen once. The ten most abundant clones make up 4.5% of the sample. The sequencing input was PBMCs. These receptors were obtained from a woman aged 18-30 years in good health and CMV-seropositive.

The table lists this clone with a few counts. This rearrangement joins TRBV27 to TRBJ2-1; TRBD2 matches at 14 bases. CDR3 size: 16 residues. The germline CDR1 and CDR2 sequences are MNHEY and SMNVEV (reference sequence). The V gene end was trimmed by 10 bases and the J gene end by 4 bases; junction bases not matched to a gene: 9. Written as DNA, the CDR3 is TGTGCCACCGAAGGGACTAGCGGGAGTTATTACAATGAGCAGTTCTTC. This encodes CATEGTSGSYYNEQFF.

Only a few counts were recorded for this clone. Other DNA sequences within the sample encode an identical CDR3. The CDR3 spells CASSQGVRGRETQYF. CDR3 sequence (DNA): TGCGCCAGCAGCCAAGGAGTAAGGGGGCGGGAGACCCAGTACTTC. The J gene is TRBJ2-5, the V gene TRBV4-3; 7 bases fit TRBD1. There are 15 residues in the CDR3. Losses at the gene ends were 1 base for V and 5 bases for J; bases not matched to a gene: 7. Germline CDR1 and CDR2: LGHNA and YSLEER.

In DNA, the CDR3 is TGCAGCGTATTCCCGGAAGGGGGCCCTAATGAAAAACTGTTTTTT. Amino acid sequence: CSVFPEGGPNEKLFF. The chain couples TRBV29-1 to TRBJ1-4; 7 nucleotides match TRBD1. The CDR3 loop spans 15 amino acids. V shed 6 bases, J shed 3 bases, and the junction held 10 bases outside the gene matches. Germline-derived CDR1 and CDR2 are SQVTM and ANQGSEA. Full variable domain (outside the CDR3, taken from reference TRBV29-1 and TRBJ1-4): SAVISQKPSRDICQRGTSLTIQCQVDSQVTMMFWYRQQPGQSLTLIATANQGSEATYESGFVIDKFPISRPNLTFSTLTVSNMSPEDSSIYLCSVFPEGGPNEKLFFGSGTQLSVL.

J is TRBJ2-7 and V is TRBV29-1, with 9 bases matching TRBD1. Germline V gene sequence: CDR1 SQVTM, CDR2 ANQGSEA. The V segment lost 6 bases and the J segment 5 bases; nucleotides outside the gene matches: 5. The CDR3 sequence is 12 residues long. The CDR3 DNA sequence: TGCAGCGTCTATAGGACAGGGGACGAGCAGTACTTC. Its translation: CSVYRTGDEQYF.

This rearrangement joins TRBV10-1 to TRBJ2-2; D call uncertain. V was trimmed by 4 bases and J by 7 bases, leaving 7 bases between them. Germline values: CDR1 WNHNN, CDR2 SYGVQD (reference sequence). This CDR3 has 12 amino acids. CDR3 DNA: TGCGCCAGCAGTGTACGCGACGGGGAGCTGTTTTTT. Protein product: CASSVRDGELFF.

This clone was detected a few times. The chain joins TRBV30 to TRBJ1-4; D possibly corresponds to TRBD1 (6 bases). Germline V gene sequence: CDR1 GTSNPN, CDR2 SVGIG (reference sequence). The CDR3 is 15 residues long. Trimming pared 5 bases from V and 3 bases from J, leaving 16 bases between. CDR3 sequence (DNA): TGTGCCTGGGGGGATCAGGGGTGGGCTAATGAAAAACTGTTTTTT. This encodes CAWGDQGWANEKLFF.

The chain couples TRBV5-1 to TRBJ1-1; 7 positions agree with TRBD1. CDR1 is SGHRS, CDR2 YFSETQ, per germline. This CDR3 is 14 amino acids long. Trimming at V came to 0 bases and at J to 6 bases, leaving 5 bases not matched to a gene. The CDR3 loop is CASSLEEGAAEAFF. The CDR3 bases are TGCGCCAGCAGCTTGGAGGAGGGGGCAGCTGAAGCTTTCTTT.

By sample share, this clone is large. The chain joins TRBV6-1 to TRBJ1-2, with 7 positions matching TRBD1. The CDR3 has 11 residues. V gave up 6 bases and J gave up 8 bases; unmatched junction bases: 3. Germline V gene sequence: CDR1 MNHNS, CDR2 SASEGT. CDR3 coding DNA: TGTGCCAGCAGACAGGGGTACGGCTACACCTTC. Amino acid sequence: CASRQGYGYTF.